This TCR beta chain was found in a study of cytomegalovirus exposure and HLA in healthy donors. PCR involved 60 Vbeta and 13 Jbeta primers. The protocol was immunoSEQ multiplex PCR, while the TCRdb copy is restricted to in-frame clones and leaves out a portion. This sample contains more than 55,000 clones. The V end was cut by 5 bases, the J end by 1 base, with 11 bases between. The germline gives CDR1 LNHDA, CDR2 SQIVND (reference sequence). The CDR3 extends over 14 amino acids. The chain uses TRBV19 and TRBJ1-1; TRBD1 might be the D (6 bases). The clonotype comes from a woman in her thirties or forties in good health and CMV-seropositive. The source material was PBMCs. Here the CDR3 DNA reads TGTGCCAGTAGTCCATCGGGACAGAACACTGAAGCTTTCTTT. Translated: CASSPSGQNTEAFF.